The clone carrying this T cell receptor (beta chain) was counted between two and nine times. This entry belongs to a study of cytomegalovirus exposure and HLA in healthy donors. The PCR made use of 60 Vbeta and 13 Jbeta primers. This table comes from immunoSEQ multiplex PCR, and its TCRdb copy is limited to in-frame clones, with some not included. The sample lists roughly 120,000 clones, around 80% occurring once. The clonotype was recovered from a man in his forties or fifties in good health and CMV-seronegative. The specimen sequenced was PBMCs.

The CDR3: CASSFSQLTGELFF. The CDR3 bases are TGTGCCAGCAGCTTTTCTCAACTCACCGGGGAGCTGTTTTTT. V and J are TRBV11-1 and TRBJ2-2; D unresolved. Germline CDR1 SGHAT, CDR2 FQDESV (reference sequence). With 3 bases removed from V and 4 bases from J, the gap between germline ends came to 9 bases. This CDR3 comprises 14 residues.